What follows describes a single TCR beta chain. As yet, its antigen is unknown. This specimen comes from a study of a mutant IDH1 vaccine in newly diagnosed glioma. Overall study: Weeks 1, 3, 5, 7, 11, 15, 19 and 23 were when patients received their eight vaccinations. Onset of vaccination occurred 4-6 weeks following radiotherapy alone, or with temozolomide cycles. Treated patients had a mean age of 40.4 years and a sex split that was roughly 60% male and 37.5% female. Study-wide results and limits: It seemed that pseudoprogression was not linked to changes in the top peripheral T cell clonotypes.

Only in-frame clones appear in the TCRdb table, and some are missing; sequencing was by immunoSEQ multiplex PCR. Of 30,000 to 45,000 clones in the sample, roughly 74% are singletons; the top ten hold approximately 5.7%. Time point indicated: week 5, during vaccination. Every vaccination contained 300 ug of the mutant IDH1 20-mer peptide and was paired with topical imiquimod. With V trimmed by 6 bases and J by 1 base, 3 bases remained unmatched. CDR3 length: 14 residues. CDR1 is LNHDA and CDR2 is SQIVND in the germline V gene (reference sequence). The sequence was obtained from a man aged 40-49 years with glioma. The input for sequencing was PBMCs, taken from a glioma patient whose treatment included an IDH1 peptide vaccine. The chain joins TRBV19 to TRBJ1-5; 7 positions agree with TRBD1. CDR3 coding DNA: TGTGCCAGTAGACAGGGGTCAAGCAATCAGCCCCAGCATTTT. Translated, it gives CASRQGSSNQPQHF. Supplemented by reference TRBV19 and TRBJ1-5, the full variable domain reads DGGITQSPKYLFRKEGQNVTLSCEQNLNHDAMYWYRQDPGQGLRLIYYSQIVNDFQKGDIAEGYSVSREKKESFPLTVTSAQKNPTAFYLCASRQGSSNQPQHFGDGTRLSIL.